What follows are 2 T cell receptor beta chains derived from one specimen sequenced in a study of T cells in women clearing cervical HPV infection. Clones were sequenced by immunoSEQ multiplex PCR, and TCRdb holds only the in-frame ones, with some missing. This specimen shows fewer than 10,000 clones; the ten leading clones hold around 8.4%. Input material: blood buffy coat. The receptors shown here come from a woman aged 18 to 75 with a cervical HPV16 infection that either progressed to CIN3+ or cleared (not recorded which).

Remarks on this clone: The missing CDR3 end, 3 residues past where the read stops, is filled in from the germline J gene. The chain carries TRBV20-1 and TRBJ2-1, with D hard to call. The CDR3 is 14 amino acids. Germline CDR1 is DFQATT and CDR2 is SNEGSKA (reference sequence). The ends were cut back, 3 bases at V and 7 bases at J, with 16 bases in the middle. CDR3 sequence reads: CSARVRSVGNEQFF. Incomplete CDR3 DNA: TGCAGTGCTAGGGTCCGTTCGGTCGGGAATGAG.

This clone is identified as medium-sized from frequency. Read coverage stops 3 residues before the CDR3 terminus; the germline J gene supplies the remainder. The chain combines TRBV29-1 with TRBJ2-2, with 9 bases fitting TRBD1. With V trimmed by 7 bases and J by 5 bases, 8 bases remained unmatched. CDR3 length: 14 amino acids. CDR1 is SQVTM and CDR2 is ANQGSEA in the germline V gene. The covered CDR3 bases are TGCAGCGCTGACAGGGGGAGCCCAACCGGGGAG. This sequence encodes CSADRGSPTGE. The whole CDR3 sequence reads CSADRGSPTGELFF.